What follows is one T cell receptor (beta chain) and its context. Its matching antigen is unknown. The sample originates from a study of T cell clonotyping in hematopoietic cell transplantation. Study-wide findings and caveats: Recipient TCR diversity dropped after transplant; expanded clonotypes rose from day 30 to 180. At the given depth, recipient repertoires were over 97% de novo clonotypes. No sorting was done, leaving CD4 and CD8 contributions mixed. Broader posttransplant TCR repertoire diversity was predicted by graft donor and pretransplant recipient Inverse Simpson Index values.

The time point is: recipient sample about 28 days before transplant, after cytoreduction. The V end was cut by 6 bases, the J end by 3 bases, with 23 bases between. The germline gives CDR1 GTSNPN, CDR2 SVGIG (reference sequence). This CDR3 is 17 amino acids long. Clones were sequenced by immunoSEQ multiplex PCR, and TCRdb holds only the in-frame ones, with some missing. Among some 29,000 clones listed, roughly 85% were seen once. This clonotype was sampled from a man aged 35 to 55 with acute myeloid leukemia. Some clones in this sample may be carry-over from other donors' samples. The sequenced sample was peripheral blood mononuclear cells, obtained before stem cell transplant. The V and J genes are TRBV30 and TRBJ2-2; tentative D call: TRBD2 (5 bases). CDR3 sequence reads: CACDTWIGGVDTGELFF. The CDR3 DNA follows: TGTGCCTGTGACACATGGATAGGAGGCGTCGACACCGGGGAGCTGTTTTTT.